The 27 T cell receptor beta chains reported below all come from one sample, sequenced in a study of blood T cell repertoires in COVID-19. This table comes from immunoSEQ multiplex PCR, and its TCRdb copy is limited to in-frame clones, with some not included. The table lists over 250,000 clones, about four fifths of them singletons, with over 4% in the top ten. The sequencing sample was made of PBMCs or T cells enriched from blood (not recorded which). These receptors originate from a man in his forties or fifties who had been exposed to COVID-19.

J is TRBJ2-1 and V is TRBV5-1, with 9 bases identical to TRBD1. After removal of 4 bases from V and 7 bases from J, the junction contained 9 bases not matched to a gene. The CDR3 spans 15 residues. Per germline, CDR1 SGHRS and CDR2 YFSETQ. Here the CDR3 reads CASSPRVQGANEQFF. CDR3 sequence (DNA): TGCGCCAGCAGCCCCAGGGTACAGGGGGCAAATGAGCAGTTCTTC.

The CDR3 region has the DNA TGTGCCAGCAGATCACAGGGGGGAGGTTCACCCCTCCACTTT. This gives the protein CASRSQGGGSPLHF. The J gene is TRBJ1-6, the V gene TRBV3-1 (or the pseudogene TRBV3-2); 8 bases agree with TRBD1. V lost 6 bases to trimming and J lost 9 bases; unmatched junction nucleotides: 7. The CDR3 sequence is 14 residues long. Germline CDR1 is LGHDT and CDR2 is YNNKEL (reference sequence).

The CDR3 is CASSLSLAGVSTGELFF. DNA of the CDR3: TGCGCCAGCAGCCTGAGTCTAGCGGGAGTAAGCACCGGGGAGCTGTTTTTT. The J gene is TRBJ2-2, the V gene TRBV5-1; 10 bases line up with TRBD2. Germline lookup yields CDR1 SGHRS and CDR2 YFSETQ. Trimming took 4 bases from V and 4 from J; bases not matched to a gene: 10. The CDR3 extends over 17 amino acids.

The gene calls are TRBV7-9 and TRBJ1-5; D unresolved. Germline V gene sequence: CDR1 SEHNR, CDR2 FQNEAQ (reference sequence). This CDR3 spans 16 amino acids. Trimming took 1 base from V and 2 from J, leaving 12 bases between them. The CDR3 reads CASSLDFGGGNQPQHF. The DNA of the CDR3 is TGTGCCAGCAGCTTAGATTTCGGCGGGGGCAATCAGCCCCAGCATTTT.

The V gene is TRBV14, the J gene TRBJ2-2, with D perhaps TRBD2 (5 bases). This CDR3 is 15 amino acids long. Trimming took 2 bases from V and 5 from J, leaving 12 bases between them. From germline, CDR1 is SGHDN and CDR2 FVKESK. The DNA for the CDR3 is TGTGCCAGCAGCCAAAGGGAGACGGGTACCGGGGAGCTGTTTTTT. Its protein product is CASSQRETGTGELFF.

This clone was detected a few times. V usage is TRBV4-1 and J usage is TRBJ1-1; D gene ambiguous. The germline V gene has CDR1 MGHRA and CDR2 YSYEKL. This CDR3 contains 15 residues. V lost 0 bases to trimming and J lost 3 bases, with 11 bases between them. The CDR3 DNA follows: TGCGCCAGCAGCCAAGATGACCCTGGGCACACTGAAGCTTTCTTT. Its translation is CASSQDDPGHTEAFF.

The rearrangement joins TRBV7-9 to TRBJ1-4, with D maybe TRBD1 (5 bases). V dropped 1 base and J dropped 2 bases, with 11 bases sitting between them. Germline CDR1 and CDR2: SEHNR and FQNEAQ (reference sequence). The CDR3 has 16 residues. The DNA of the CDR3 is TGTGCCAGCAGCTTAGTGGGGGGAGCGACTAATGAAAAACTGTTTTTT. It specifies CASSLVGGATNEKLFF.

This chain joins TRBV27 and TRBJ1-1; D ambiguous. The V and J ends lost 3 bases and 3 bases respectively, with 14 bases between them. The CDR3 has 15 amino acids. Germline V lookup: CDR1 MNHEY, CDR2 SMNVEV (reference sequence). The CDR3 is CASSFQRSEYTEAFF. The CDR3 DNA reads TGTGCCAGCAGTTTCCAGCGGAGTGAGTACACTGAAGCTTTCTTT.

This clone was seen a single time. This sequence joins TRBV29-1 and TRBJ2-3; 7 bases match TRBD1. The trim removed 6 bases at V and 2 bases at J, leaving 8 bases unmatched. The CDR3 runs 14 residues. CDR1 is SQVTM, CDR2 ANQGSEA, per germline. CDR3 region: CSVYRDSATDTQYF. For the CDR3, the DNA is TGCAGCGTCTACCGGGACAGCGCCACAGATACGCAGTATTTT.

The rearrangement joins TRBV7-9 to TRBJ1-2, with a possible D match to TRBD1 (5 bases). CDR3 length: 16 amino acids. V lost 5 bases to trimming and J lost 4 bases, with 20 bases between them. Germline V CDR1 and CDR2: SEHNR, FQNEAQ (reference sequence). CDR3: CASSLEWGDGSYGYTF. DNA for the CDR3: TGTGCCAGCAGCCTTGAGTGGGGGGATGGTAGCTATGGCTACACCTTC.

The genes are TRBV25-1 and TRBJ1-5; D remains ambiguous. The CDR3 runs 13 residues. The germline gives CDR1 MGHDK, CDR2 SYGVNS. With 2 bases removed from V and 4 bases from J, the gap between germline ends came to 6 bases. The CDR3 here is CASSEPGNQPQHF. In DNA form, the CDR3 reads TGTGCCAGCAGTGAACCAGGAAATCAGCCCCAGCATTTT.

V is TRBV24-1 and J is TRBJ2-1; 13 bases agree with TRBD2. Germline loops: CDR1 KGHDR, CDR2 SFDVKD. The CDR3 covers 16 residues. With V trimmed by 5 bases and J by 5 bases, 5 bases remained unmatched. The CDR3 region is CATSAPGTSGNNEQFF. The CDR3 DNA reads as TGTGCCACCAGTGCCCCCGGGACTAGCGGGAACAATGAGCAGTTCTTC.

The DNA of the CDR3 is TGCGCCAGCAGCTTGCCCGCTTTTGGTCCGGGACTAGCGGGGGGTGAGCAGTTCTTC. This encodes CASSLPAFGPGLAGGEQFF. The J gene is TRBJ2-1, the V gene TRBV5-1; TRBD2 agrees at 15 bases. The CDR3 consists of 19 residues. CDR1 SGHRS and CDR2 YFSETQ come from the germline V gene. V lost 1 base and J lost 9; bases outside the gene matches: 14.

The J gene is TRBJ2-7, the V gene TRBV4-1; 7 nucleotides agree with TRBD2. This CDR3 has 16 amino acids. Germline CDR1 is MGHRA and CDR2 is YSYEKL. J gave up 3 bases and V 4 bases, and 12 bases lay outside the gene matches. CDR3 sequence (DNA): TGCGCCAGCAGCCTTAGCCCCGCGGGAGTAGGCTACGAGCAGTACTTC. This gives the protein CASSLSPAGVGYEQYF.

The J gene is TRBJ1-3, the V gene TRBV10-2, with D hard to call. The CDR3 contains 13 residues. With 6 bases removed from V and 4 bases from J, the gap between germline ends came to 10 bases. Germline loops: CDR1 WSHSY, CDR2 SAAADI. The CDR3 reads CASREGGGNTIYF. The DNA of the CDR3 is TGCGCCAGCAGGGAAGGAGGCGGAAACACCATATATTTT.

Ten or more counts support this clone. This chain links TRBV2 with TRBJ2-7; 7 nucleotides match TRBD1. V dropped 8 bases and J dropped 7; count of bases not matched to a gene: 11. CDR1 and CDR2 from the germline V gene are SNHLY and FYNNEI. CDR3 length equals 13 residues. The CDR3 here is CASRDRLRWEQYF. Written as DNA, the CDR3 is TGTGCCAGCCGGGACAGACTACGTTGGGAGCAGTACTTC.

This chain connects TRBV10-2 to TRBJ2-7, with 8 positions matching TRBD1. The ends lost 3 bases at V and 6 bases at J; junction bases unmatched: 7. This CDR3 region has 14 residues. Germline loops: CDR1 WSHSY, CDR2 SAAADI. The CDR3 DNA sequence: TGCGCCAGCAGTGATCTGTCAGGGGGCTCCGAGCAGTACTTC. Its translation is CASSDLSGGSEQYF.

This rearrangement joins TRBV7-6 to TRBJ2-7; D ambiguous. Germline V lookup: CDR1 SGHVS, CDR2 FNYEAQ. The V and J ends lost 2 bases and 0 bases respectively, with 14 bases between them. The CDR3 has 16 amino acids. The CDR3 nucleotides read TGTGCCAGCAGCTTAAGTAGGTCGTCTAGCTCCTACGAGCAGTACTTC. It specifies CASSLSRSSSSYEQYF.

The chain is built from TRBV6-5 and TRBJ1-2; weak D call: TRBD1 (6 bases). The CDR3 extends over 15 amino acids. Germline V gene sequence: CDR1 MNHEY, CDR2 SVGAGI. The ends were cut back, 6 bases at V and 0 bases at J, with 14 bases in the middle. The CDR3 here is CASRINRVANYGYTF. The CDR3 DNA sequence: TGTGCCAGCAGAATAAACAGGGTGGCTAACTATGGCTACACCTTC.

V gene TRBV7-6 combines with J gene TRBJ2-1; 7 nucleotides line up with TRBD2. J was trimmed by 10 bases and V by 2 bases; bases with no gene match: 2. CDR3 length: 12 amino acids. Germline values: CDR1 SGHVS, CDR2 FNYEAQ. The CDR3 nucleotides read TGTGCCAGCAGCTTATCTAGCGGAGAGCAGTTCTTC. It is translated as CASSLSSGEQFF.

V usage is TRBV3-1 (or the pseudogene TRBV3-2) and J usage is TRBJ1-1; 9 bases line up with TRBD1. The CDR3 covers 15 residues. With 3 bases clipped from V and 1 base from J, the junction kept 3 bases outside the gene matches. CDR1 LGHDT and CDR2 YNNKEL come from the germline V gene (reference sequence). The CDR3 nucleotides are TGTGCCAGCAGCCATCCGGGACAGGGGAACACTGAAGCTTTCTTT. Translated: CASSHPGQGNTEAFF.

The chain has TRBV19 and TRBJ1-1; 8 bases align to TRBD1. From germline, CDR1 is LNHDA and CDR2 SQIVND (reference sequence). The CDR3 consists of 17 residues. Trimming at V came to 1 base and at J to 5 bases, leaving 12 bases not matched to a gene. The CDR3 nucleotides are TGTGCCAGTAGTATAGGGGGGACAGGTGGGAGTGTGACTGAAGCTTTCTTT. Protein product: CASSIGGTGGSVTEAFF.

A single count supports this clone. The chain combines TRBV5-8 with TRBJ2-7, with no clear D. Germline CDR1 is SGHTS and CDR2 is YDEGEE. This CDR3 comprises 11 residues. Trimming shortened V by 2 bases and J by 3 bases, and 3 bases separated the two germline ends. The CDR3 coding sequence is TGTGCCAGCAGCTTACACTACGAGCAGTACTTC. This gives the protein CASSLHYEQYF.

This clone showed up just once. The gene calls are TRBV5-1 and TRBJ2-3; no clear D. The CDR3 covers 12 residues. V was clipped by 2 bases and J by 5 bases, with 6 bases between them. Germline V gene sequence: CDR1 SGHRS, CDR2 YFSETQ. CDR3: CASSLDRDTQYF. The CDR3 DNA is TGCGCCAGCAGCTTAGATAGAGATACGCAGTATTTT.

DNA for the CDR3: TGTGCCAGCAGCCCCAAGAGGGCGGGCCTCACCTACGAGCAGTACTTC. This gives the protein CASSPKRAGLTYEQYF. The J gene is TRBJ2-7, the V gene TRBV7-3; perhaps TRBD2 as D (5 bases). Trimming left V 5 bases short and J 2 bases short, with 19 bases between. The CDR3 contains 16 residues. Per the germline V gene, CDR1 is SGHTA and CDR2 is FQGTGA. The full variable domain, its missing parts supplied by reference TRBV7-3 and TRBJ2-7, is GAGVSQTPSNKVTEKGKYVELRCDPISGHTALYWYRQSLGQGPEFLIYFQGTGAADDSGLPNDRFFAVRPEGSVSTLKIQRTERGDSAVYLCASSPKRAGLTYEQYFGPGTRLTVT.

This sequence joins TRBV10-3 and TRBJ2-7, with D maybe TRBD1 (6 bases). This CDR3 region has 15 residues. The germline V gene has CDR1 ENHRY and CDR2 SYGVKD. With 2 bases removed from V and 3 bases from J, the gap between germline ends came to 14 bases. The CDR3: CAISERWDTVYEQYF. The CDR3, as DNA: TGTGCCATCAGTGAGCGGTGGGACACCGTCTACGAGCAGTACTTC.

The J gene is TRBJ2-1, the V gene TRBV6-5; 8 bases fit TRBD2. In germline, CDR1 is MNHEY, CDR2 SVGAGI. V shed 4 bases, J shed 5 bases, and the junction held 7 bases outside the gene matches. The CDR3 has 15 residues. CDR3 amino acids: CASSSLGTRDNEQFF. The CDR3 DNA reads TGTGCCAGCAGTTCCCTCGGGACTAGGGACAATGAGCAGTTCTTC.